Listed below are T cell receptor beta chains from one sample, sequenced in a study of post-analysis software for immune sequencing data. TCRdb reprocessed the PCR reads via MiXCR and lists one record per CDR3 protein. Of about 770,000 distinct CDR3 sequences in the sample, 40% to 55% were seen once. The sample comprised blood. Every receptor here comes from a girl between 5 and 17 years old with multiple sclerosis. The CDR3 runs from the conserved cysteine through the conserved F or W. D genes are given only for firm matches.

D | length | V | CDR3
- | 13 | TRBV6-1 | CASSGHIGETQYF
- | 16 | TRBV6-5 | CASSRTPGATNEKLFF
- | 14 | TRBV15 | CATSRAGSPNEQFF
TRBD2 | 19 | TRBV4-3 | CASSQVISGRMVTKNIQYF
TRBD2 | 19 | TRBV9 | CASSVWEGELAAPYNEQFF
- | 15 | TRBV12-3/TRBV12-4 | CASSALGGSKNIQYF
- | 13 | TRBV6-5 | CASSWTDGDTQYF
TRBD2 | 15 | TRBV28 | CASKMGLAAYNEQFF
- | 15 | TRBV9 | CASSPSGVNYNEQFF
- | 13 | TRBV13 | CASIIDRNTEAFF
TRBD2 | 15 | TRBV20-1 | CSAFKGSGRAGEQFF
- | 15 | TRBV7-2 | CASSSNPLGSHEAFF
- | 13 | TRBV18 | CASSPVLNTEAFF
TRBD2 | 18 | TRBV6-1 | CASSDSRLAGGYSYEQYF
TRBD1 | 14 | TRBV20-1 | CSAREDRVTYEQYF
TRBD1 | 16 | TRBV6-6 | CVSSSPTGGINQPQHF
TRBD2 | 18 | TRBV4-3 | CASSQDGIAGPSYNEQFF
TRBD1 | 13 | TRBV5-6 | CASSSQGAFDQYF
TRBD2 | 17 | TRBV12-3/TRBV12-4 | CASSLDCGTSGKVEQYF
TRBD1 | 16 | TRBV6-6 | CASSYPKTGINTEAFF
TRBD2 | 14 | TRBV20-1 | CSARRAGGPYEQYF
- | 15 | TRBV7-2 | CASSPRLTTNYEQYF
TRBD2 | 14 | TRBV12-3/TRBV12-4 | CASTLSGRLHEQYF
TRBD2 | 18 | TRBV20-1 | CSARDGGLAGGPFNEQFF
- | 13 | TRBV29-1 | CSAEGRSYNEQFF
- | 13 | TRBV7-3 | CASSLTREKEQFF
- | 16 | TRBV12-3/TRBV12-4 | CASSPTWTAGAYGYTF
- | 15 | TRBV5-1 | CASSLQRGMVDEQFF
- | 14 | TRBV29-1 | CSVEARGSSYEQYF
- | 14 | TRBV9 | CASSVGWKGGEAFF
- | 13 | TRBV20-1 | CSYPAQGPDTQYF
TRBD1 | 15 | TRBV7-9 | CASSPRDRERETQYF
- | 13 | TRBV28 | CASSLPSRGEAFF
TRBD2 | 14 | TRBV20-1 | CSAHGKRGSNEQFF
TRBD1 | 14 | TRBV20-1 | CSALTGVGTDTQYF
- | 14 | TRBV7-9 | CASSLDNPAYEQYF
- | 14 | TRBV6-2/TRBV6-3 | CASSYSGPLNEQYF
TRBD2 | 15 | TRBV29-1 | CSAHPGLAGQETQYF
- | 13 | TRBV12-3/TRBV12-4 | CASSWTDNSPLHF
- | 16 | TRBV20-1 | CSARVPPSTRVYEQYF
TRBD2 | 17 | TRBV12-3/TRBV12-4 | CASSLVPGAGGPYEQYF
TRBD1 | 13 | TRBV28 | CATGQGAPDTQYF
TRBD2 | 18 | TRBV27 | CASSPSPHLAGEADTQYF
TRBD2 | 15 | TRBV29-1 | CSVGTSGRNTGELFF
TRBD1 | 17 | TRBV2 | CASSEARQGSNTGELFF
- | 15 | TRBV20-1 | CSAREGLSSYNEQFF